Given below is one T cell receptor (beta chain) in context. This entry is derived from a study of control samples from healthy donors and cancer patients. V was shortened by 2 bases and J by 8 bases, with 21 bases between the two germline ends. Per the germline V gene, CDR1 is GTSNPN and CDR2 is SVGIG (reference sequence). The CDR3 runs to 15 residues. Assay: immunoSEQ multiplex PCR; the TCRdb copy retains only in-frame clones and omits some. The sample has 90,000 to 150,000 clones, approximately 88% seen once. The gene calls are TRBV30 and TRBJ1-2; D gene ambiguous. This clonotype originated in a man aged 35-49 years in good health. Sequencing input: blood. The DNA for the CDR3 is TGTGCCTGGAGTCTTAACTCCCGGGATCTCGGAGGCTACACCTTC. This translates into CAWSLNSRDLGGYTF.